The clone carrying this T cell receptor beta chain was recorded many times. Antigen unknown. The sample comes from a study of response to subunit inactivated influenza vaccine. Findings of the study overall: With each seasonal influenza vaccination, the authors suggested, few new T cells are recruited.

TCRdb re-derived calls from the RT-PCR reads in MiXCR, one entry per CDR3 protein. Of approximately 570,000 distinct CDR3 sequences listed, 7.6% are singletons. The CDR3 is made up of 16 amino acids. The germline V gene has CDR1 SGHAT and CDR2 FQNNGV. After removal of 5 bases from V and 0 bases from J, the junction contained 9 bases not matched to a gene. Sequences were derived from PBMCs from blood, sampled less than 30 months after vaccination. The chain joins TRBV11-2 to TRBJ2-5; 7 bases are shared with TRBD1. This receptor was taken from a man aged 45 to 70 who received an inactivated influenza vaccine. CDR3 DNA: TGTGCCAGCAGCCTCGGACCGGGACAGTACCAAGAGACCCAGTACTTC. It yields the protein CASSLGPGQYQETQYF. Based on the CDR3 plus reference TRBV11-2 and TRBJ2-5, the full variable domain is EAGVAQSPRYKIIEKRQSVAFWCNPISGHATLYWYQQILGQGPKLLIQFQNNGVVDDSQLPKDRFSAERLKGVDSTLKIQPAKLEDSAVYLCASSLGPGQYQETQYFGPGTRLLVL.